These 11 T cell receptor beta chains were all obtained from the same sample, sequenced in a study of CD8+ T cells in alopecia areata. Markers including CD4, CD8alpha, NKG2D and NKG2ACE guided sorting of pooled cutaneous lymph node cells. Investigators isolated RNA and reverse transcribed it into cDNA to act as the sequencing template. TCRdb keeps only in-frame clones here, not all; method: immunoSEQ multiplex PCR. Recorded here are about 270,000 clones, with no singletons, and the ten leading clones hold 1.2%. The sequenced sample was CD4+ T cells sorted from a lymph node. Receptor source: a C3H/HeJ mouse with alopecia areata. MHC haplotype of the mouse line: H2-k.

This clone came up a few times. These gene names are mouse names. The missing CDR3 end, 4 residues past where the read stops, is filled in from the germline J gene. The chain employs TRBV1 and TRBJ2-1; 7 positions match TRBD2. The germline gives CDR1 NSQYPW, CDR2 LRSPGD (reference sequence). The CDR3 spans 15 residues. Trimming removed 1 base from V and 3 bases from J; junction bases left unmatched: 3. CDR3 loop: CTCSAASGGYAEQFF. CDR3 DNA, as far as it was read: TGCACCTGCAGTGCAGCGTCTGGGGGCTATGCT.

Concerning this clone itself: Germline and genes: mouse. The read gets to within 4 residues of the CDR3 end, and the germline J gene fills in the rest. The identical CDR3 is also encoded by other nucleotide sequences in the sample. The V gene is TRBV1, the J gene TRBJ2-7; 11 nucleotides match TRBD2. The CDR3 extends over 14 amino acids. The germline gives CDR1 NSQYPW, CDR2 LRSPGD (reference sequence). This CDR3 is CTCSAATGGDEQYF. Incomplete CDR3 DNA: TGCACCTGCAGTGCGGCGACTGGGGGGGAT. The full variable domain, rest sourced from reference TRBV1 and TRBJ2-7, is VTLLEQNPRWRLVPRGQAVNLRCILKNSQYPWMSWYQQDLQKQLQWLFTLRSPGDKEVKSLPGADYLATRVTDTELRLQVANMSQGRTLYCTCSAATGGDEQYFGPGTRLTVL.

A word on this clone: Genes and germline come from the mouse. This chain's CDR3 is CASSETPQNTLYF. Incomplete CDR3 DNA: TGTGCCAGCAGTGAGACACCTCAAAAC. This chain uses TRBV13-3 with TRBJ2-4; D gene ambiguous. The DNA ends 4 residues before the CDR3 does, and the rest of the CDR3 is filled in from the germline J gene. Trimming left V 2 bases short and J 2 bases short, with 6 bases between. This CDR3 is built from 13 residues. Germline V gene lookup returns CDR1 NNHDY and CDR2 SYVADS. Based on the CDR3 plus reference TRBV13-3 and TRBJ2-4, the full variable domain is EAAVTQSPRSKVAVTGGKVTLSCHQTNNHDYMYWYRQDTGHGLRLIHYSYVADSTEKGDIPDGYKASRPSQENFSLILELASLSQTAVYFCASSETPQNTLYFGAGTRLSVL.

As concerns this clone: Genes here carry mouse names. The CDR3 end lies 4 residues beyond the end of the read and is filled in from the germline J gene. Within the sample, other DNA sequences also encode this same CDR3. The chain recombines TRBV19 with TRBJ2-5, with D tentatively TRBD2 (5 bases). The CDR3 has 12 residues. Trimming took 4 bases from V and 2 from J, leaving 5 bases between them. The germline gives CDR1 FNHDT, CDR2 SITEND (reference sequence). The chain's CDR3 is CASSLGQDTQYF. The sequenced CDR3 bases are TGTGCCAGCAGTCTGGGCCAAGAC.

Note on this clone: These gene names are mouse names. The read is 4 residues too short to cover the CDR3 end, so that end is filled in from the germline J gene. The chain is built from TRBV1 and TRBJ2-3; 8 bases align to TRBD1. Trimming at V came to 3 bases and at J to 1 base, leaving 3 bases not matched to a gene. The CDR3 runs 15 residues. Germline CDR1 reads NSQYPW; CDR2 reads LRSPGD (reference sequence). The CDR3 is CTCSADRDGAETLYF. The CDR3 bases that were read are TGCACCTGCAGTGCGGACAGGGATGGTGCAGAA.

This clone showed up just a few times. Each gene name is a mouse one. The read finishes 4 residues shy of the CDR3 end, and the germline J gene is used to complete it. The chain links TRBV13-2 to TRBJ2-1, with D hard to call. This CDR3 comprises 13 residues. V was trimmed by 3 bases and J by 2 bases, leaving 6 bases between them. Germline CDR1 is NNHNN and CDR2 is SYGAGS (reference sequence). CDR3 DNA, as far as it was read: TGTGCCAGCGGTGGTGGGTACTATGCT. Its translation is CASGGGYYA. The CDR3 in full is CASGGGYYAEQFF.

This clone was seen only a few times. Mouse gene names and germline throughout. Partial CDR3 DNA: TGTGCCAGCAGCTCCTCAGGGGACACCGGG. The encoded protein is CASSSSGDTG. The entire CDR3 is CASSSSGDTGQLYF. The genes are TRBV5 and TRBJ2-2, with TRBD1 as a possible D gene (6 bases). Coverage ceases 4 residues before the CDR3 finishes, and the germline J gene fills in the end. CDR1 is LGHNA, CDR2 YNLKQL, per germline (reference sequence). The V and J ends lost 5 bases and 3 bases respectively, with 10 bases between them. The CDR3 is 14 residues long.

This clone was counted only a few times. Each gene name is a mouse one. The DNA read from the CDR3 is TGTGCCTGGAGTCGGGGACAGGGGAGTTCAGAA. This gives the protein CAWSRGQGSSE. The CDR3 in full is CAWSRGQGSSETLYF. This chain links TRBV31 with TRBJ2-3; 10 bases agree with TRBD1. The read finishes 4 residues shy of the CDR3 end, and the germline J gene is used to complete it. The V gene's germline CDR1 is GKSSPN and CDR2 SITVG. CDR3 length equals 15 residues. Germline trimming cut 1 base from V and 4 bases from J; bases unmatched to any gene: 5.

Points on this clone: Gene names follow the mouse nomenclature. The sequenced CDR3 bases are TGTGCCAGCAGTAACCGGGACACCAATAATTCGCCC. It translates to CASSNRDTNNSP. The full CDR3 is CASSNRDTNNSPLYF. V is TRBV19 and J is TRBJ1-6; weak D call: TRBD1 (6 bases). Read data end 3 residues before the CDR3 end; the end is taken from the germline J gene. TRBJ1-6 is known as an ORF, though its function is uncertain. This CDR3 comprises 15 residues. The V gene lost 3 bases and the J gene lost 5 bases, with 12 bases spanning the gap. Germline V gene data show CDR1 as FNHDT and CDR2 as SITEND (reference sequence).

This clone appeared a few times. Genes and germline are mouse. Read coverage stops 4 residues before the CDR3 terminus; the germline J gene supplies the remainder. The same CDR3 can be traced to other DNA sequences in this sample. The rearrangement links TRBV13-1 to TRBJ2-1; 7 bases agree with TRBD1. Trimming removed 2 bases from V and 4 bases from J; junction bases left unmatched: 3. Germline CDR1 reads NSHNY; CDR2 reads SYGAGN. The CDR3 is 14 residues long. The CDR3 sequence: CASSEPGQYAEQFF. CDR3 DNA, as far as it was read: TGTGCCAGCAGTGAGCCGGGACAGTATGCT.

This clone was counted between two and nine times. The genes are named according to mouse. From the germline J gene comes the end of the CDR3, since the read stops 4 residues before it. The gene calls are TRBV1 and TRBJ1-1; 7 positions agree with TRBD1. Looked up from germline, CDR1 is NSQYPW and CDR2 is LRSPGD (reference sequence). J lost 4 bases, V lost 5 bases, and 4 bases had no gene match. There are 13 residues in the CDR3. This chain's CDR3 is CTCSLQGFTEVFF. Incomplete CDR3 DNA: TGCACCTGCAGTCTACAGGGGTTCACA.